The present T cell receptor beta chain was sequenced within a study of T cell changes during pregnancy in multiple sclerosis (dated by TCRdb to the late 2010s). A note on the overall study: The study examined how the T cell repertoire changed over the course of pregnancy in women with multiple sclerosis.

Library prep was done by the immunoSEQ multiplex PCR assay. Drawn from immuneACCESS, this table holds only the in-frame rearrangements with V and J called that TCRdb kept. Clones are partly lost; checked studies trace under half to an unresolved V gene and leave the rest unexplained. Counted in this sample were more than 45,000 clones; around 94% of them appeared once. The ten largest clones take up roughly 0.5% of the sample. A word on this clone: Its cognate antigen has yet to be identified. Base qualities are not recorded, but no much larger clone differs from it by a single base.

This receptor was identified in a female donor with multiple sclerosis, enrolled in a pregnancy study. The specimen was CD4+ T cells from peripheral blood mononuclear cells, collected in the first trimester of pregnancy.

The DNA sequence follows: TGTGCCAGCAGCTTGGCGTGGGGGCAGGAGACCCAGTACTTC. The encoded protein is CASSLAWGQETQYF. The rearrangement combines TRBV5-5 with TRBJ2-5, with a tentative D gene TRBD1 over 6 matching bases. Counted from cysteine to phenylalanine, this CDR3 has 14 amino acids. Only the CDR3 DNA stays, 42 bases, in frame from base 1. The V end loses 0 bases and the J end loses 5 bases, and a stretch of 11 bases separates them. CDR1 and CDR2 were assigned from the germline V gene (reference sequence) as SGHKS and YYEKEE.